The 29 T cell receptor beta chains below all came from one sample that was sequenced in a study of cytomegalovirus exposure and HLA in healthy donors. The PCR ran on 60 Vbeta and 13 Jbeta primers. Assay: immunoSEQ multiplex PCR; the TCRdb copy retains only in-frame clones and omits some. The data contain around 150,000 clones, 70% to 90% of them singletons. Sample: PBMCs. The receptors were sampled from a man aged 40-49 years in good health and CMV-seronegative.

This chain uses TRBV7-9 with TRBJ1-1, with D possibly matching TRBD1 (5 bases). Germline V gene data show CDR1 as SEHNR and CDR2 as FQNEAQ (reference sequence). The length of the CDR3 is 14 residues. Trimming removed 0 bases at V and 5 bases at J, with 10 bases between. The CDR3 nucleotides read TGTGCCAGCAGCTTAGCCCGGGGGGGTACTGAAGCTTTCTTT. This gives the protein CASSLARGGTEAFF.

The rearrangement uses TRBV7-9 and TRBJ2-2; 10 bases are shared with TRBD1. CDR3 size: 15 residues. The junction had 2 bases not matched to a gene; V was cut back by 4 bases and J by 3 bases. Germline V gene data show CDR1 as SEHNR and CDR2 as FQNEAQ (reference sequence). CDR3 amino acids: CASSYGTGDTGELFF. In DNA, the CDR3 is TGTGCCAGCAGCTATGGGACAGGGGACACCGGGGAGCTGTTTTTT.

This chain links TRBV11-2 with TRBJ1-2, with D unresolved. CDR1 and CDR2 from the germline V gene are SGHAT and FQNNGV. V was trimmed by 5 bases and J by 6 bases, leaving 16 bases between them. This CDR3 comprises 14 residues. The CDR3 here is CASSNRERIHGYTF. As DNA, the CDR3 is TGTGCCAGCAGCAATAGAGAGAGGATTCATGGCTACACCTTC.

This chain uses TRBV7-9 with TRBJ2-7, with 7 positions matching TRBD2. Trimming at V came to 1 base and at J to 0 bases, leaving 3 bases not matched to a gene. Germline CDR1 SEHNR, CDR2 FQNEAQ (reference sequence). There are 15 residues in the CDR3. In DNA, the CDR3 is TGTGCCAGCAGCTTAGACGGGGGGAACTCCTACGAGCAGTACTTC. Protein product: CASSLDGGNSYEQYF.

Here the CDR3 DNA reads TGTGCCAGTAGTACCGGGACATCTAGCAATCAGCCCCAGCATTTT. This translates into CASSTGTSSNQPQHF. The chain combines TRBV19 with TRBJ1-5; possible D gene TRBD1, 6 bases. Trimming left V 4 bases short and J 0 bases short, with 10 bases between. The CDR3 loop spans 15 amino acids. Germline CDR1 and CDR2: LNHDA and SQIVND (reference sequence).

This clone was observed a single time. J is TRBJ2-1 and V is TRBV30; 9 bases line up with TRBD2. V shed 0 bases and J 2 bases; nucleotides not matched to a gene: 5. Germline loops: CDR1 GTSNPN, CDR2 SVGIG (reference sequence). The CDR3 has 16 residues. DNA for the CDR3: TGTGCCTGGAGTGTCCCTAGCGGGGCCACCTACAATGAGCAGTTCTTC. Amino acid sequence: CAWSVPSGATYNEQFF.

This chain uses TRBV9 with TRBJ1-4; D is undetermined. The ends were cut back, 4 bases at V and 2 bases at J, with 21 bases in the middle. The CDR3 loop spans 18 amino acids. Germline lookup yields CDR1 SGDLS and CDR2 YYNGEE. CDR3 coding DNA: TGTGCCAGCAGCCCGTCGTGGTTACTACGATGGACTAATGAAAAACTGTTTTTT. Its translation: CASSPSWLLRWTNEKLFF.

The chain couples TRBV5-1 to TRBJ2-3; 8 bases agree with TRBD2. Trimming cost V 1 base and J 6 bases; bases outside gene matches: 10. CDR3 size: 16 residues. CDR1 and CDR2 from the germline V gene are SGHRS and YFSETQ. The CDR3 DNA reads TGCGCCAGCAGCTTGTACGGGAGGGATATAACTGATACGCAGTATTTT. Protein sequence: CASSLYGRDITDTQYF.

This chain uses TRBV29-1 with TRBJ2-3; 11 nucleotides match TRBD2. Germline V gene sequence: CDR1 SQVTM, CDR2 ANQGSEA. The CDR3 is 15 residues long. J gave up 3 bases and V 6 bases, and 8 bases lay outside the gene matches. CDR3 sequence: CSVGTSGAPTDTQYF. For the CDR3, the DNA is TGCAGCGTGGGGACTAGCGGAGCCCCGACAGATACGCAGTATTTT.

V usage is TRBV6-1 and J usage is TRBJ1-2; 9 nucleotides agree with TRBD1. CDR3 length equals 15 residues. The germline V gene has CDR1 MNHNS and CDR2 SASEGT. The ends lost 8 bases at V and 4 bases at J; junction bases unmatched: 11. The CDR3 sequence is CASASTGGAVYGYTF. As DNA, the CDR3 is TGTGCCAGCGCTTCTACAGGGGGCGCGGTCTATGGCTACACCTTC.

V gene TRBV27 combines with J gene TRBJ2-5, with D maybe TRBD1 (6 bases). The germline V and J ends were trimmed by 2 bases and 4 bases, with 11 bases remaining between them. CDR3 length: 14 residues. Germline V CDR1 and CDR2: MNHEY, SMNVEV (reference sequence). CDR3 DNA sequence: TGTGCCAGCAGTTTAGTCAACAGGGCAGAGACCCAGTACTTC. It is translated as CASSLVNRAETQYF.

In DNA form, the CDR3 reads TGTGCCAGCAGCCCTAGGGTAGCGGGGGGCCCCGGGGGATACGAGCAGTACTTC. This translates into CASSPRVAGGPGGYEQYF. The rearrangement joins TRBV7-2 to TRBJ2-7; 10 positions match TRBD2. CDR1 is SGHTA, CDR2 FQGNSA, per germline. The CDR3 consists of 18 residues. V trimming: 5 bases; J trimming: 4 bases; junction bases outside the gene matches: 17.

The rearrangement joins TRBV9 to TRBJ1-2, with D tentatively TRBD1 (6 bases). CDR3 length: 15 amino acids. From germline, CDR1 is SGDLS and CDR2 YYNGEE. The V and J ends lost 0 bases and 3 bases respectively, with 12 bases between them. The chain's CDR3 is CASSVDIQGYYGYTF. CDR3 coding DNA: TGTGCCAGCAGCGTAGACATACAGGGTTACTATGGCTACACCTTC. The complete variable domain, with remaining parts taken from reference TRBV9 and TRBJ1-2, reads DSGVTQTPKHLITATGQRVTLRCSPRSGDLSVYWYQQSLDQGLQFLIQYYNGEERAKGNILERFSAQQFPDLHSELNLSSLELGDSALYFCASSVDIQGYYGYTFGSGTRLTVV.

This clone was seen only once. V is TRBV10-3 and J is TRBJ2-1, with 9 bases aligning to TRBD2. CDR3 length: 17 amino acids. Germline V gene data show CDR1 as ENHRY and CDR2 as SYGVKD. V shed 0 bases and J 8 bases; nucleotides not matched to a gene: 11. The CDR3 DNA reads TGTGCCATCAGTGAGTCGGCTAGCGGGACCCGTTTGGATGAGCAGTTCTTC. Protein product: CAISESASGTRLDEQFF.

The genes are TRBV7-9 and TRBJ2-6; TRBD2 matches 7 bases. The CDR3 consists of 16 residues. V lost 5 bases, J lost 0 bases, and 4 bases stayed unmatched. The germline CDR1 and CDR2 sequences are SEHNR and FQNEAQ (reference sequence). The CDR3 loop reads CASSGGGASGANVLTF. CDR3 coding DNA: TGTGCCAGCAGCGGGGGAGGGGCCTCTGGGGCCAACGTCCTGACTTTC.

V and J are TRBV13 and TRBJ2-3, with TRBD2 identical over 10 bases. The CDR3 length is 17 residues. In germline, CDR1 is PRHDT, CDR2 FYEKMQ (reference sequence). With 4 bases clipped from V and 4 bases from J, the junction kept 11 bases outside the gene matches. CDR3 loop: CASSSNILAGRSDTQYF. The DNA for the CDR3 is TGTGCCAGCAGCTCAAACATACTAGCGGGAAGGTCAGATACGCAGTATTTT.

The chain couples TRBV9 to TRBJ2-7; 10 bases match TRBD2. Germline V lookup: CDR1 SGDLS, CDR2 YYNGEE. Unmatched junction bases numbered 7, after V lost 0 bases and J lost 7 bases. This CDR3 has 15 residues. CDR3 in DNA: TGTGCCAGCAGCGTAGATGCTAGCGGGGGAGGAGAGCAGTACTTC. This gives the protein CASSVDASGGGEQYF. The whole variable domain, filled in from reference TRBV9 and TRBJ2-7, reads DSGVTQTPKHLITATGQRVTLRCSPRSGDLSVYWYQQSLDQGLQFLIQYYNGEERAKGNILERFSAQQFPDLHSELNLSSLELGDSALYFCASSVDASGGGEQYFGPGTRLTVT.

The V gene is TRBV18, the J gene TRBJ2-3; TRBD2 matches 9 bases. CDR1 is KGHSH, CDR2 LQKENI, per germline. Losses at the gene ends were 3 bases for V and 6 bases for J; bases not matched to a gene: 10. This CDR3 comprises 16 residues. The CDR3 sequence is CASSPKASGDGDTQYF. The CDR3, as DNA: TGTGCCAGCTCACCGAAAGCTAGCGGGGACGGGGATACGCAGTATTTT.

The chain has TRBV19 and TRBJ1-1; TRBD1 might be the D (6 bases). Trimming removed 5 bases at V and 2 bases at J, with 15 bases between. This CDR3 spans 15 amino acids. CDR1 and CDR2 (germline): LNHDA, SQIVND (reference sequence). The CDR3 DNA sequence: TGTGCCAGTAGTTATTCGACAGGAGTAAACACTGAAGCTTTCTTT. Its translation is CASSYSTGVNTEAFF.

V is TRBV19 and J is TRBJ1-5, with D maybe TRBD1 (6 bases). The CDR3 contains 14 residues. Between the trimmed V and J ends, which lost 4 bases and 4 bases, there was a span of 11 bases. Germline V gives CDR1 LNHDA, CDR2 SQIVND (reference sequence). CDR3 in amino acids: CASSTGTNNQPQHF. CDR3 in DNA: TGTGCCAGTAGTACCGGGACAAATAATCAGCCCCAGCATTTT. Drawing the rest from reference TRBV19 and TRBJ1-5, the complete variable domain is DGGITQSPKYLFRKEGQNVTLSCEQNLNHDAMYWYRQDPGQGLRLIYYSQIVNDFQKGDIAEGYSVSREKKESFPLTVTSAQKNPTAFYLCASSTGTNNQPQHFGDGTRLSIL.

The rearrangement links TRBV6-5 to TRBJ2-7, with D hard to call. Trimming pared 5 bases from V and 5 bases from J, leaving 19 bases between. CDR1 is MNHEY and CDR2 is SVGAGI in the germline V gene. The CDR3 totals 15 residues. The CDR3 loop reads CASSPPTTGRNEQYF. As DNA, the CDR3 is TGTGCCAGCAGTCCGCCGACGACGGGTAGGAACGAGCAGTACTTC.

V usage is TRBV11-2 and J usage is TRBJ2-3, with a weak D call TRBD1 (5 bases). The germline CDR1 and CDR2 sequences are SGHAT and FQNNGV. The CDR3 totals 14 residues. V was pared by 5 bases and J by 0 bases, with 9 bases between. For the CDR3, the DNA is TGTGCCAGCAGCCACAGGCCTAGCACAGATACGCAGTATTTT. Residues: CASSHRPSTDTQYF.

This clone occurred a few times. The chain employs TRBV28 and TRBJ2-3, with 9 bases fitting TRBD1. Per germline, CDR1 MDHEN and CDR2 SYDVKM. The length of the CDR3 is 16 residues. The junction had 9 bases not matched to a gene; V was cut back by 5 bases and J by 3 bases. CDR3 protein: CASSLTRDRVTDTQYF. The CDR3 coding sequence is TGTGCCAGCAGTCTCACCCGGGACAGGGTAACAGATACGCAGTATTTT.

The genes are TRBV10-1 and TRBJ2-1, with 9 bases that match TRBD1. The CDR3 length is 14 residues. The germline CDR1 and CDR2 sequences are WNHNN and SYGVQD (reference sequence). V lost 3 bases, J lost 9 bases, and 6 bases stayed unmatched. CDR3 coding DNA: TGCGCCAGCAGTGACTCCGGGACAGGGAGTGAGCAGTTCTTC. Amino acid sequence: CASSDSGTGSEQFF.

The chain recombines TRBV5-8 with TRBJ1-1; 9 bases align to TRBD1. The CDR3 covers 13 residues. Trimming cost V 9 bases and J 8 bases; bases outside gene matches: 11. Germline values: CDR1 SGHTS, CDR2 YDEGEE. The CDR3 loop reads CATSGTGRTEAFF. The CDR3 nucleotides read TGTGCCACTTCCGGGACAGGGAGGACGGAAGCTTTCTTT. The full variable domain, its missing parts supplied by reference TRBV5-8 and TRBJ1-1, is EAGVTQSPTHLIKTRGQQATLRCSPISGHTSVYWYQQALGLGLQFLLWYDEGEERNRGNFPPRFSGRQFPNYSSELNVNALELEDSALYLCATSGTGRTEAFFGQGTRLTVV.

The V call is TRBV30, the J call TRBJ2-4; D is uncertain. Looked up from germline, CDR1 is GTSNPN and CDR2 is SVGIG (reference sequence). V shed 1 base and J shed 8 bases, with 9 bases lying between them. CDR3 length equals 12 residues. The CDR3 loop reads CAWSAQAHIQYF. The CDR3 DNA follows: TGTGCCTGGAGTGCCCAGGCGCACATTCAGTACTTC.

The chain joins TRBV4-1 to TRBJ1-2; maybe TRBD1 (6 bases). Trimming took 1 base from V and 0 from J, leaving 9 bases between them. This CDR3 has 15 residues. The V gene's germline CDR1 is MGHRA and CDR2 YSYEKL. The CDR3 DNA reads as TGCGCCAGCAGCCAAGGACAGGCCTCTAACTATGGCTACACCTTC. This sequence encodes CASSQGQASNYGYTF.

The chain is built from TRBV6-5 and TRBJ1-1, with D possibly TRBD1 on 5 matching bases. This CDR3 spans 15 amino acids. CDR1 and CDR2 from the germline V gene are MNHEY and SVGAGI. V was clipped by 2 bases and J by 1 base, with 11 bases between them. CDR3 nucleotides: TGTGCCAGCAGTTACATATACGGGGGGAACACTGAAGCTTTCTTT. Translated: CASSYIYGGNTEAFF.

V gene TRBV2 combines with J gene TRBJ1-6, with 7 bases identical to TRBD1. Trimming cost V 3 bases and J 7 bases; bases outside gene matches: 9. The CDR3 totals 16 residues. Germline CDR1 and CDR2: SNHLY and FYNNEI. The CDR3 here is CASSDNPQGVNSPLHF. CDR3 DNA: TGTGCCAGCAGTGATAACCCCCAGGGGGTCAATTCACCCCTCCACTTT.